This TCR beta chain stems from a study of neoadjuvant nivolumab and ipilimumab in lung cancer (dated by TCRdb to about 2020). The study in broad terms: Intravenous nivolumab was dosed at 3 mg/kg on days 1, 15 and 29, and in the combination arm ipilimumab 1 mg/kg was added on day 1 only. Seven patients had matched pretherapy and resected tumor pairs analyzed, with four treated with nivolumab and three with nivolumab plus ipilimumab. A total of about 46 patients with operable NSCLC were treated in the trial, with around 23 randomized to nivolumab monotherapy and approximately 21 randomized to nivolumab plus ipilimumab. The study compared TCR repertoires in pretherapy (baseline) peripheral blood with TCR repertoires in tumors resected at surgery following neoadjuvant immune checkpoint blockade. The major pathologic response (MPR) rate in the intention-to-treat population in each study arm was designated as the primary trial endpoint. Study-wide conclusions, independent of this receptor: Resected tumors had greater TCR richness and clonality than tumor-adjacent uninvolved lung, and increases were observed in more dual-therapy-treated tumors. TCR richness in pretherapy blood showed a positive correlation with richness in tumors resected after neoadjuvant therapy (Spearman R ≈ 0.8). No significant correlation was found between TCR clonality and pathologic tumor regression, and only a single major-pathologic-response sample was available for the analysis of TCR clonality versus pathologic tumor regression. A small number of samples was subjected to TCR sequencing. From pretherapy to surgery, tumor T-cell richness and clonality went up in three of three dual-therapy tumors, versus only two of four nivolumab-treated tumors.

For this clone: What this receptor recognizes is not known. No base quality values were provided; no much bigger clone lies one nucleotide off.

To prepare the library, the immunoSEQ multiplex PCR assay was applied. As for how the authors treated the data: Repertoires were summarized in terms of richness and clonality, and significantly expanded and contracted clones between pre- and post-therapy samples were identified. The clones in this table, taken by TCRdb from immuneACCESS, are in-frame only. Not every clone is retained; where verified, under half of the shortfall comes from an unresolved V gene, and the cause of the rest is unknown. V and J calls and clone size come straight from that table; D and trimming were deduced from the DNA. The sample includes about 6,900 clones, with 76% observed a single time. Jointly, the top ten make up around 4.3% of the sample. According to the study, the label for this sample's time point signals: at surgical resection after neoadjuvant nivolumab +/- ipilimumab. The samples were taken from NEOSTAR, a phase 2 randomized trial in operable NSCLC that tested neoadjuvant nivolumab or nivolumab plus ipilimumab, followed by surgery.

Measured from the cysteine to the phenylalanine, the CDR3 is 13 residues long. The sequence is cut down to CDR3 DNA, 39 bases in frame from base 1. Deletion took 6 bases off V and 3 bases off J, with a span of 11 bases between the germline ends. CDR1 and CDR2, per the germline V gene (reference sequence), are LNHDA and SQIVND. This TCR was recovered from an adult with non-small cell lung cancer. Sequenced material: tumor tissue, taken after neoadjuvant nivolumab, alone or with ipilimumab, at or shortly before surgery. The V gene is TRBV19 and the J gene is TRBJ1-1; possibly the D gene is TRBD1, per 6 matching bases. The CDR3 region: CASSANRDTEAFF. DNA sequence: TGTGCCAGTAGCGCGAACAGGGACACTGAAGCTTTCTTT.